Described below is a single T cell receptor (beta chain) sequence and its context. The repertoire was sequenced with immunoSEQ multiplex PCR; TCRdb's copy has only in-frame clones and lacks some. The sample includes about 60,000 clones, roughly four fifths of them seen just once. This entry comes from a study of blood T cell repertoires in COVID-19. J was trimmed by 3 bases and V by 5 bases; bases with no gene match: 5. Germline-derived CDR1 and CDR2 are SEHNR and FQNEAQ (reference sequence). The CDR3 runs to 14 residues. V and J are TRBV7-9 and TRBJ2-5; 8 bases line up with TRBD1. The receptor comes from a human donor in a cohort sampled during active COVID-19. Sample: peripheral blood. The CDR3 DNA follows: TGTGCCAGCAGCCTGACAGGGGCCAAAGAGACCCAGTACTTC. This codes for CASSLTGAKETQYF.